These T cell receptor beta chains were read from a single sample in a study of T cell responses to AZD1222 COVID-19 vaccine. Method: immunoSEQ multiplex PCR; TCRdb's copy keeps in-frame clones and lacks some. The profile shows about 130,000 clones, 80% to 90% of them singletons. The sequencing used peripheral blood, collected on day 0 of AZD1222 vaccination. The receptor source for this set is an adult in good health. Each CDR3 is given with its conserved first and last residue. The order of the fields is clone size, V gene, CDR3 protein. Clone size is shown for a subset of rows, as once, few, many or a class of expanded clone.

>NA|TRBV3-1/TRBV3-2
CASSHGTGGFYGYTF
>NA|TRBV5-6
CASSPPPWGFNSPLHF
>NA|TRBV3-1/TRBV3-2
CASSLGQTYEQYF
>NA|TRBV30
CAWDRGSNQPQHF
>NA|TRBV30
CAWSVAGLSNQPQHF
>NA|TRBV27
CASRPQGALYTGELFF
>NA|TRBV11-3
CASSAAGTTTETQYF
>NA|TRBV6-5
CASRPGQTYEQYF
>NA|TRBV18
CASSPFGQAHNSPLHF
>once|TRBV5-1
CASSISGDRAHEQYF
>NA|TRBV12-3/TRBV12-4
CASSFYKNTEAFF
>NA|TRBV28
CASSATFNEKLFF
>NA|TRBV13
CASSPGQAGWRDTQYF
>NA|TRBV7-2
CASTLGGLETQYF
>NA|TRBV10-3
CAISAGTSANNEQFF
>NA|TRBV5-8
CASSLMGSNQPQHF
>NA|TRBV6-1
CASSEGGREGGYTF
>NA|TRBV10-1
CASSEGTSGGQYF
>NA|TRBV19
CASRLRGREQPQHF
>NA|TRBV9
CASSVGGTKNTEAFF
>NA|TRBV27
CASSFWGRVGNTEAFF
>once|TRBV5-1
CASSTTDNYGYTF
>NA|TRBV29-1
CSVEDRPLRDGQTYGYTF
>NA|TRBV6-2/TRBV6-3
CASSRGTGNIGTEAFF
>NA|TRBV27
CASSLWGNQPQHF
>NA|TRBV5-1
CASSLQGPSARVAEAFF
>NA|TRBV19
CASSSDRAYEQYF
>NA|TRBV13
CASSSDGVSESYNEQFF
>NA|TRBV29-1
CSARGRNYGYTF